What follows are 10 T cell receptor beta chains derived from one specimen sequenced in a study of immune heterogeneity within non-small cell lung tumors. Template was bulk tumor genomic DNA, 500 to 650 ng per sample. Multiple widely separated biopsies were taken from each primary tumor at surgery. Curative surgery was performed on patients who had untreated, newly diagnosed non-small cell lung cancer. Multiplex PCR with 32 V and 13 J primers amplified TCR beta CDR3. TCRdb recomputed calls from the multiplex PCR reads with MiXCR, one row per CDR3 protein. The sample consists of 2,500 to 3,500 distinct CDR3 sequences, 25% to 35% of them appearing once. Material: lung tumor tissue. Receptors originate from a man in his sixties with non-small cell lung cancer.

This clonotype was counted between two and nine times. DNA for the CDR3: TGTGCCAGCAGTTTAGCCGGGACAATGAATGAGCAGTTCTTC. It is translated as CASSLAGTMNEQFF. The gene calls are TRBV12-3 or TRBV12-4 and TRBJ2-1; weak D call: TRBD1 (6 bases). The CDR3 length is 14 residues. Deletions cut 0 bases from V and 7 bases from J, with 10 bases between.

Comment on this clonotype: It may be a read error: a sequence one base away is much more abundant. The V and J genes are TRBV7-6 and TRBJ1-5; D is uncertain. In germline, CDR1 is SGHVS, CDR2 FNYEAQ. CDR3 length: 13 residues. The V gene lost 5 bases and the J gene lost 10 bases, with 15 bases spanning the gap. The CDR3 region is CASSPSLGHPQHF. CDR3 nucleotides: TGTGCCAGCAGCCCTTCTTTGGGCCACCCCCAGCATTTT.

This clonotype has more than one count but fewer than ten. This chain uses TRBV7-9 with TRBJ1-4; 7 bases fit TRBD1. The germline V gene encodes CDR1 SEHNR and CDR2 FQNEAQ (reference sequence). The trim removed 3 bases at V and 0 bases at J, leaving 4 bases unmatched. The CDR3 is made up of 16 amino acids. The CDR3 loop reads CASSFRQGPTNEKLFF. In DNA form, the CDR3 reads TGTGCCAGCAGCTTCAGACAGGGCCCAACTAATGAAAAACTGTTTTTT.

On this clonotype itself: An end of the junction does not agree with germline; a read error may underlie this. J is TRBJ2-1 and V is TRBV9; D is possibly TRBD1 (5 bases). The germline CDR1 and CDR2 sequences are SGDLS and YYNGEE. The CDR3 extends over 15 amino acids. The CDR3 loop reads CASSVEQDAYSEQFF. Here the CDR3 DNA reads TGTGCCAGCAGCGTAGAACAGGATGCTTACAGTGAGCAGTTCTTC.

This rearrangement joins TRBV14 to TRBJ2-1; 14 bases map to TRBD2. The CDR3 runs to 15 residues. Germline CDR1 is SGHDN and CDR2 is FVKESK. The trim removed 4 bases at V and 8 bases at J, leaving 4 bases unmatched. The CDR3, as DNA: TGTGCCAGCAGCCCGACTAGCGGGAGGGCGGATGAGCAGTTCTTC. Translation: CASSPTSGRADEQFF.

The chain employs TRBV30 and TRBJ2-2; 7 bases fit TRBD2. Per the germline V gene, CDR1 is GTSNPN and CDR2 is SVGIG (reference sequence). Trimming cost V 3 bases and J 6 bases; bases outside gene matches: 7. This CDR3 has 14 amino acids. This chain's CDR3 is CAWRGGIGAGELFF. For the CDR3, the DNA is TGTGCCTGGAGGGGGGGGATAGGCGCCGGGGAGCTGTTTTTT.

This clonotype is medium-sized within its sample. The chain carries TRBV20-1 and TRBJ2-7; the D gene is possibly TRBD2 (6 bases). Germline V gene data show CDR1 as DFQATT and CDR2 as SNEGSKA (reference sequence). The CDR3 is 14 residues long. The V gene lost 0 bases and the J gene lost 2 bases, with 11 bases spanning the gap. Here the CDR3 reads CSARDLGGAYEQYF. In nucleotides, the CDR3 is TGCAGTGCTAGAGATTTAGGCGGGGCCTACGAGCAGTACTTC.

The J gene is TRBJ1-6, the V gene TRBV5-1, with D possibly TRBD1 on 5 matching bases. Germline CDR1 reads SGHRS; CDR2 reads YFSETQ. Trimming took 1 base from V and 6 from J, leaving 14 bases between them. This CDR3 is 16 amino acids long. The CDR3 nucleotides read TGCGCCAGCAGCTTGAGTGGGACGGGGGTTAATTCACCCCTCCACTTT. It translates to CASSLSGTGVNSPLHF. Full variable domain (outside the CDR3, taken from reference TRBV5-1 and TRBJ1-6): KAGVTQTPRYLIKTRGQQVTLSCSPISGHRSVSWYQQTPGQGLQFLFEYFSETQRNKGNFPGRFSGRQFSNSRSEMNVSTLELGDSALYLCASSLSGTGVNSPLHFGNGTRLTVT.

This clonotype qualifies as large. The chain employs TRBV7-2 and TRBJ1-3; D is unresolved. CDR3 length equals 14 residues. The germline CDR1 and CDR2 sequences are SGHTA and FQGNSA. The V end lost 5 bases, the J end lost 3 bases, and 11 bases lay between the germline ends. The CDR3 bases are TGTGCCAGCAGCCTAGGAGGGTTTGGAAACACCATATATTTT. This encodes CASSLGGFGNTIYF. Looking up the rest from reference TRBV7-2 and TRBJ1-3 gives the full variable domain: GAGVSQSPSNKVTEKGKDVELRCDPISGHTALYWYRQSLGQGLEFLIYFQGNSAPDKSGLPSDRFSAERTGGSVSTLTIQRTQQEDSAVYLCASSLGGFGNTIYFGEGSWLTVV.

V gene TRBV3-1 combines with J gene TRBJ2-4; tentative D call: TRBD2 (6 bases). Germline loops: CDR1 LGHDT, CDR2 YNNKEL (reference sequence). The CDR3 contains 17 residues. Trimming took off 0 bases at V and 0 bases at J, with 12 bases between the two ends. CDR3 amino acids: CASSQDRELIAKNIQYF. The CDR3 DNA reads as TGTGCCAGCAGCCAAGATCGGGAGTTGATAGCCAAAAACATTCAGTACTTC.